The 24 T cell receptor beta chains below all came from one sample that was sequenced in a study of radiotherapy plus CTLA-4 blockade in lung cancer. Profiled with immunoSEQ multiplex PCR; TCRdb holds only in-frame clones, not every one. The data hold approximately 60,000 clones, with approximately 80% observed a single time. This specimen consisted of peripheral blood, obtained from a patient treated with radiotherapy plus ipilimumab. All receptors derive from a human donor with non-small cell lung cancer who had a complete response to radiotherapy plus ipilimumab.

V is TRBV18 and J is TRBJ1-2; weak D call: TRBD1 (6 bases). From germline, CDR1 is KGHSH and CDR2 LQKENI. The CDR3 runs 15 residues. Trimming cost V 2 bases and J 5 bases, with 15 bases left between them. The CDR3 DNA sequence: TGTGCCAGCTCACCAAGTTTCGGGGGCGCTTATGGCTACACCTTC. The encoded protein is CASSPSFGGAYGYTF. The full variable domain, its missing parts supplied by reference TRBV18 and TRBJ1-2, is NAGVMQNPRHLVRRRGQEARLRCSPMKGHSHVYWYRQLPEEGLKFMVYLQKENIIDESGMPKERFSAEFPKEGPSILRIQQVVRGDSAAYFCASSPSFGGAYGYTFGSGTRLTVV.

This clone was observed once. This chain links TRBV7-2 with TRBJ1-1; the D is unclear. Germline V gene data show CDR1 as SGHTA and CDR2 as FQGNSA. The CDR3 totals 15 residues. Trimming removed 4 bases at V and 0 bases at J, with 12 bases between. The CDR3 is CASSSPGLMNTEAFF. The CDR3 coding sequence is TGTGCCAGCAGCTCGCCTGGCCTCATGAACACTGAAGCTTTCTTT.

The chain employs TRBV15 and TRBJ2-5; 11 bases agree with TRBD1. Losses at the gene ends were 5 bases for V and 9 bases for J; bases not matched to a gene: 8. The germline V gene encodes CDR1 LNHNV and CDR2 YYDKDF (reference sequence). This CDR3 comprises 14 residues. The CDR3 protein is CATSARDRGMAQYF. The CDR3 DNA is TGTGCCACCAGCGCCCGGGACAGGGGGATGGCCCAGTACTTC.

The chain couples TRBV5-4 to TRBJ1-4, with D possibly matching TRBD1 (5 bases). The CDR3 spans 15 residues. V lost 0 bases and J 3 bases, leaving 9 bases between the germline ends. Looked up from germline, CDR1 is SGHNT and CDR2 is YYREEE (reference sequence). CDR3 bases: TGTGCCAGCAGCTTGGGGGGCACAGCTAATGAAAAACTGTTTTTT. Its protein product is CASSLGGTANEKLFF.

CDR3 sequence (DNA): TGTGCCAGCTCGAGCTCGGGGGGAAGTTTCACAGATACGCAGTATTTT. It codes for CASSSSGGSFTDTQYF. The V call is TRBV25-1, the J call TRBJ2-3; TRBD2 aligns across 7 bases. The CDR3 totals 16 residues. V was pared by 8 bases and J by 2 bases, with 13 bases of the junction left unmatched. The germline V gene has CDR1 MGHDK and CDR2 SYGVNS.

The chain employs TRBV11-3 and TRBJ2-2, with D possibly being TRBD1 (5 bases). Per the germline V gene, CDR1 is SGHNT and CDR2 is YENEEA. Deletions cut 5 bases from V and 0 bases from J, with 13 bases between. The CDR3 has 16 amino acids. The CDR3 region has the DNA TGTGCCAGCAGCACCCGACAGATAGCGAACACCGGGGAGCTGTTTTTT. Protein sequence: CASSTRQIANTGELFF.

The V and J genes are TRBV10-2 and TRBJ2-1, with 12 bases identical to TRBD2. The CDR3 consists of 14 residues. Germline CDR1 WSHSY, CDR2 SAAADI. The V segment lost 6 bases and the J segment 3 bases; nucleotides outside the gene matches: 0. CDR3 sequence: CASRGLAGYNEQFF. Written as DNA, the CDR3 is TGCGCCAGCAGGGGACTAGCGGGCTACAATGAGCAGTTCTTC.

This sequence joins TRBV5-1 and TRBJ2-3; D could derive from TRBD1 or TRBD2 (5 bases each). The CDR3 is made up of 18 amino acids. Deletions cut 4 bases from V and 2 bases from J, with 23 bases between. Looked up from germline, CDR1 is SGHRS and CDR2 is YFSETQ. CDR3 in DNA: TGCGCCAGCAGCCCACAAAACGGACTGGGTGGGGCCACAGATACGCAGTATTTT. Protein: CASSPQNGLGGATDTQYF.

V gene TRBV18 combines with J gene TRBJ1-3, with 10 bases identical to TRBD1. CDR3 length: 15 amino acids. The V gene's germline CDR1 is KGHSH and CDR2 LQKENI. The trim removed 3 bases at V and 3 bases at J, leaving 2 bases unmatched. DNA for the CDR3: TGTGCCAGCTCACCGACAGGGGGCGTTGGAAACACCATATATTTT. The encoded protein is CASSPTGGVGNTIYF.

The V and J genes are TRBV5-1 and TRBJ2-3, with 14 positions matching TRBD2. V lost 0 bases and J lost 3; bases outside the gene matches: 3. There are 17 residues in the CDR3. Looked up from germline, CDR1 is SGHRS and CDR2 is YFSETQ. CDR3 loop: CASSLEGLAGVTDTQYF. CDR3 coding DNA: TGCGCCAGCAGCTTGGAGGGACTAGCGGGAGTTACAGATACGCAGTATTTT.

This rearrangement joins TRBV5-5 to TRBJ2-3; 8 bases line up with TRBD2. The CDR3 has 19 residues. V was pared by 4 bases and J by 1 base, with 17 bases of the junction left unmatched. Germline lookup yields CDR1 SGHKS and CDR2 YYEKEE (reference sequence). CDR3 loop: CASSLTGSGGGPGTDTQYF. The CDR3 coding sequence is TGTGCCAGCAGCCTTACGGGGAGCGGGGGTGGCCCCGGCACAGATACGCAGTATTTT.

The V call is TRBV5-1, the J call TRBJ2-5; 10 bases fit TRBD1. The CDR3 totals 14 residues. CDR1 is SGHRS, CDR2 YFSETQ, per germline. The J segment lost 5 bases and the V segment lost 4 bases, leaving 5 bases of the junction unmatched. In DNA, the CDR3 is TGCGCCAGCAGCGGGACAGGGGCGGGGGAGACCCAGTACTTC. The encoded protein is CASSGTGAGETQYF.

The chain carries TRBV18 and TRBJ1-1; D is ambiguous. The CDR3 runs 14 residues. Germline CDR1 and CDR2: KGHSH and LQKENI. Trimming removed 4 bases from V and 1 base from J, with 10 bases in between. The CDR3 spells CASSQGGKNTEAFF. CDR3 nucleotides: TGTGCCAGCTCACAAGGTGGTAAGAACACTGAAGCTTTCTTT.

About this clone itself: The sample holds other DNA sequences that translate to the same CDR3. This chain joins TRBV7-2 and TRBJ1-3; a possible D gene is TRBD1 (5 bases). The V gene's germline CDR1 is SGHTA and CDR2 FQGNSA. The CDR3 has 14 residues. V lost 5 bases to trimming and J lost 1 base, with 9 bases between them. CDR3 DNA: TGTGCCAGCAGCGGGGGGATTTCTGGAAACACCATATATTTT. Its translation: CASSGGISGNTIYF. Using reference TRBV7-2 and TRBJ1-3 for the parts outside the CDR3, the full variable domain is GAGVSQSPSNKVTEKGKDVELRCDPISGHTALYWYRQSLGQGLEFLIYFQGNSAPDKSGLPSDRFSAERTGGSVSTLTIQRTQQEDSAVYLCASSGGISGNTIYFGEGSWLTVV.

V gene TRBV5-5 combines with J gene TRBJ2-5; D unclear. The length of the CDR3 is 12 residues. Trimming shortened V by 0 bases and J by 4 bases, and 4 bases separated the two germline ends. CDR1 is SGHKS, CDR2 YYEKEE, per germline (reference sequence). The CDR3 DNA follows: TGTGCCAGCAGCTTGGTGGGAGAGACCCAGTACTTC. Its protein product is CASSLVGETQYF.

The rearrangement links TRBV2 to TRBJ1-1; 9 positions match TRBD1. This CDR3 region has 15 residues. Germline V gives CDR1 SNHLY, CDR2 FYNNEI. V was clipped by 4 bases and J by 3 bases; unmatched bases: 6. The DNA for the CDR3 is TGTGCCAGCAGTGGTTGGACAGGGGAGGACACTGAAGCTTTCTTT. This sequence encodes CASSGWTGEDTEAFF.

This chain joins TRBV7-7 and TRBJ1-5; D unclear. The germline V gene has CDR1 SSHAT and CDR2 FNYEAQ (reference sequence). This CDR3 contains 9 residues. This chain's CDR3 is CAPYQPQHF. The CDR3 DNA is TGTGCTCCTTATCAGCCCCAGCATTTT.

The chain is built from TRBV19 and TRBJ2-2; 7 nucleotides align to TRBD1. Germline lookup yields CDR1 LNHDA and CDR2 SQIVND (reference sequence). After removal of 5 bases from V and 3 bases from J, the junction contained 3 bases not matched to a gene. The CDR3 covers 14 residues. CDR3 amino acids: CASSVQGYTGELFF. The DNA of the CDR3 is TGTGCCAGTAGTGTACAGGGGTACACCGGGGAGCTGTTTTTT. The full variable domain, in which reference TRBV19 and TRBJ2-2 provide the parts outside the CDR3, is DGGITQSPKYLFRKEGQNVTLSCEQNLNHDAMYWYRQDPGQGLRLIYYSQIVNDFQKGDIAEGYSVSREKKESFPLTVTSAQKNPTAFYLCASSVQGYTGELFFGEGSRLTVL.

This clone has only a few counts. V and J are TRBV7-9 and TRBJ1-4; perhaps TRBD1 as D (6 bases). The CDR3 is 14 residues long. Trimming took off 5 bases at V and 8 bases at J, with 15 bases between the two ends. Per the germline V gene, CDR1 is SEHNR and CDR2 is FQNEAQ (reference sequence). The CDR3 loop is CASSAYREGEKLFF. As DNA, the CDR3 is TGTGCCAGCAGCGCTTACAGGGAAGGGGAAAAACTGTTTTTT.

The chain is built from TRBV7-8 and TRBJ2-1; 9 bases line up with TRBD1. CDR1 SGHVS and CDR2 FQNEAQ come from the germline V gene. The CDR3 spans 15 residues. J gave up 4 bases and V 6 bases, and 7 bases lay outside the gene matches. CDR3 residues: CASSRRDRDYNEQFF. The CDR3 DNA follows: TGTGCCAGCAGTCGCCGGGACAGGGATTACAATGAGCAGTTCTTC.

This clone was seen once. This chain links TRBV9 with TRBJ1-2, with D unresolved. Germline CDR1 SGDLS, CDR2 YYNGEE. CDR3 length equals 17 residues. Trimming stripped 4 bases from V and 0 bases from J, with 19 bases between. The CDR3: CASSPMATQNSNYGYTF. CDR3 in DNA: TGTGCCAGCAGCCCGATGGCGACCCAAAACTCTAACTATGGCTACACCTTC.

The V gene is TRBV20-1, the J gene TRBJ2-5; D not certain. The V end was cut by 4 bases, the J end by 7 bases, with 7 bases between. Germline lookup yields CDR1 DFQATT and CDR2 SNEGSKA (reference sequence). CDR3 length: 10 amino acids. CDR3 sequence reads: CSAKVGTQYF. CDR3 sequence (DNA): TGCAGTGCTAAGGTGGGGACCCAGTACTTC.

This chain connects TRBV27 to TRBJ1-3; D may be TRBD1 (6 bases). This CDR3 comprises 17 residues. Germline V gives CDR1 MNHEY, CDR2 SMNVEV (reference sequence). V was shortened by 5 bases and J by 2 bases, with 19 bases between the two germline ends. The CDR3 nucleotides read TGTGCCAGCAGTACCTCCTACAGGGCCAGCCCTGGAAACACCATATATTTT. It is translated as CASSTSYRASPGNTIYF.

The rearrangement uses TRBV10-3 and TRBJ2-2, with TRBD2 identical over 10 bases. Germline-derived CDR1 and CDR2 are ENHRY and SYGVKD. J gave up 6 bases and V 10 bases, and 11 bases lay outside the gene matches. This CDR3 has 15 residues. The CDR3 loop is CATRGSGRAAGELFF. CDR3 sequence (DNA): TGTGCCACTCGTGGGAGCGGGAGGGCCGCCGGGGAGCTGTTTTTT.